This T cell receptor (beta chain) was found in a study of shared clonotypes between healthy human individuals. Genomic DNA belonging to each subset was distributed in equal measure over several immunoSEQ plates. Produced via immunoSEQ multiplex PCR; TCRdb's table is partial and in-frame only. The data contain 2 million to 2.5 million clones, approximately 90% of them singletons. General study results and limits: Non-shared clonotypes showed lower generation probabilities than clonotypes common to all four donors.

This clone was picked up one time. Its antigen is undetermined. With 0 bases clipped from V and 5 bases from J, the junction kept 8 bases outside the gene matches. Germline lookup yields CDR1 SGHRS and CDR2 YFSETQ. The CDR3 sequence is 16 residues long. Material for sequencing was naive CD4+ T cells from PBMCs. Stated subset: CD45RA+ positively selected. This receptor was taken from a young man in good health. Some clones in this sample may be carry-over from other donors' samples. The chain recombines TRBV5-1 with TRBJ2-5; 9 nucleotides align to TRBD1. The CDR3 region has the DNA TGCGCCAGCAGCTTGGGGGGGACAGGGAACCGGGAGACCCAGTACTTC. It codes for CASSLGGTGNRETQYF.